Presented here are 30 T cell receptor beta chains from one specimen sequenced in a study of blood T cell repertoires in COVID-19. Sequenced by immunoSEQ multiplex PCR; TCRdb stores in-frame clones only, minus some. This sample has roughly 250,000 clones, with approximately 86% found just once. Source material: PBMCs or T cells enriched from blood (not recorded which). Receptors originate from a woman in her forties with acute COVID-19.

The chain joins TRBV7-6 to TRBJ2-1; D is uncertain. The CDR3 runs to 13 residues. Germline values: CDR1 SGHVS, CDR2 FNYEAQ. The V end was cut by 5 bases, the J end by 6 bases, with 11 bases between. The CDR3 bases are TGTGCCAGCAGCGTCAATTCGCGCAATGAGCAGTTCTTC. Translating it yields CASSVNSRNEQFF.

The V gene is TRBV21-1, the J gene TRBJ2-3; TRBD1, the table's D call, lacks a check against the DNA. TRBV21-1 is assigned pseudogene status. The CDR3 totals 16 residues. The chain's CDR3 is CASSKRRDRGTDTQYF. In DNA form, the CDR3 reads TGTGCCAGCAGCAAAAGACGGGACAGGGGCACAGATACGCAGTATTTT.

This sequence joins TRBV6-5 and TRBJ2-7; 9 bases are shared with TRBD2. V was clipped by 10 bases and J by 2 bases; unmatched bases: 9. The CDR3 sequence is 14 residues long. The germline gives CDR1 MNHEY, CDR2 SVGAGI. The chain's CDR3 is CATSASGDAYEQYF. DNA for the CDR3: TGTGCCACCTCCGCTAGCGGGGACGCCTACGAGCAGTACTTC.

The chain has TRBV9 and TRBJ2-1; maybe TRBD2 (6 bases). Trimming left V 0 bases short and J 9 bases short, with 10 bases between. Germline CDR1 and CDR2: SGDLS and YYNGEE. CDR3 length: 13 residues. In DNA, the CDR3 is TGTGCCAGCAGCGTAGGGACTATGACTGAGCAGTTCTTC. Its protein product is CASSVGTMTEQFF.

This chain uses TRBV18 with TRBJ2-5; 10 nucleotides agree with TRBD1. Germline values: CDR1 KGHSH, CDR2 LQKENI. Unmatched junction bases numbered 8, after V lost 5 bases and J lost 5 bases. The CDR3 has 15 residues. Here the CDR3 DNA reads TGTGCCAGCTCATCTACTCAGGACAGGGGGGAGACCCAGTACTTC. It codes for CASSSTQDRGETQYF.

In its sample, this clone was seen once. The chain combines TRBV18 with TRBJ2-2; 7 bases match TRBD1. The J segment lost 4 bases and the V segment lost 8 bases, leaving 10 bases of the junction unmatched. The CDR3 runs to 15 residues. CDR1 is KGHSH and CDR2 is LQKENI in the germline V gene. The CDR3 is CASASPGQPTGELFF. CDR3 in DNA: TGTGCCAGCGCCTCCCCGGGACAGCCCACCGGGGAGCTGTTTTTT.

This rearrangement joins TRBV6-5 to TRBJ1-1; D is ambiguous. Trimming shortened V by 3 bases and J by 4 bases, and 12 bases separated the two germline ends. CDR1 is MNHEY and CDR2 is SVGAGI in the germline V gene. The CDR3 loop spans 14 amino acids. The CDR3 nucleotides are TGTGCCAGCAGTTATCGTCCTCCCGGCACTGAAGCTTTCTTT. Translating gives CASSYRPPGTEAFF.

The chain uses TRBV5-1 and TRBJ2-5; 9 bases are shared with TRBD1. The CDR3 runs to 15 residues. The V gene's germline CDR1 is SGHRS and CDR2 YFSETQ. Trimming at V came to 4 bases and at J to 5 bases, leaving 9 bases not matched to a gene. The CDR3 nucleotides are TGCGCCAGCAGCCCACGTACAGGGGGCGCGGAGACCCAGTACTTC. Its translation: CASSPRTGGAETQYF.

The chain couples TRBV30 to TRBJ2-5; no firm D call. Trimming cost V 1 base and J 4 bases, with 7 bases left between them. The CDR3 is 12 residues long. The germline V gene has CDR1 GTSNPN and CDR2 SVGIG (reference sequence). Written as DNA, the CDR3 is TGTGCCTGGAGTGAGCGCCCAGAGACCCAGTACTTC. Its protein product is CAWSERPETQYF. Full variable domain (rest looked up from reference TRBV30 and TRBJ2-5): SQTIHQWPATLVQPVGSPLSLECTVEGTSNPNLYWYRQAAGRGLQLLFYSVGIGQISSEVPQNLSASRPQDRQFILSSKKLLLSDSGFYLCAWSERPETQYFGPGTRLLVL.

The chain joins TRBV2 to TRBJ1-1; a weak D match, TRBD1 (6 bases). The CDR3 contains 13 residues. Germline V gene data show CDR1 as SNHLY and CDR2 as FYNNEI. The V end was cut by 2 bases, the J end by 7 bases, with 11 bases between. The CDR3, as DNA: TGTGCCAGCAGTGAAAGGGGGGGCCTTGAAGCTTTCTTT. It translates to CASSERGGLEAFF.

The V and J genes are TRBV24-1 and TRBJ2-3; TRBD2 aligns across 12 bases. Looked up from germline, CDR1 is KGHDR and CDR2 is SFDVKD. V shed 4 bases, J shed 2 bases, and the junction held 3 bases outside the gene matches. The CDR3 is 16 residues long. CDR3 region: CATSDRLAGDTDTQYF. The CDR3 bases are TGTGCCACCAGTGACAGACTAGCGGGAGACACAGATACGCAGTATTTT.

CDR3 sequence: CAWSKEYGYTF. The CDR3 DNA sequence: TGTGCCTGGAGTAAGGAGTATGGCTACACCTTC. V is TRBV30 and J is TRBJ1-2, with no clear D. V lost 2 bases, J lost 5 bases, and 6 bases lay in between. Per the germline V gene, CDR1 is GTSNPN and CDR2 is SVGIG (reference sequence). The CDR3 contains 11 residues.

Remarks on this clone: The same CDR3 is also encoded by other DNA sequences in this sample. This rearrangement joins TRBV19 to TRBJ2-7; 7 bases map to TRBD2. After removal of 6 bases from V and 4 bases from J, the junction contained 0 bases not matched to a gene. This CDR3 spans 11 amino acids. Germline V CDR1 and CDR2: LNHDA, SQIVND (reference sequence). CDR3 loop: CASRGGYEQYF. CDR3 DNA sequence: TGTGCCAGTAGGGGGGGGTACGAGCAGTACTTC.

The chain recombines TRBV5-4 with TRBJ2-5, with D maybe TRBD2 (6 bases). V lost 4 bases and J lost 0, with 13 bases in between. Germline CDR1 SGHNT, CDR2 YYREEE (reference sequence). CDR3 length: 15 amino acids. The CDR3 region is CASSRGAAYQETQYF. CDR3 sequence (DNA): TGTGCCAGCAGCCGCGGGGCAGCGTACCAAGAGACCCAGTACTTC.

The genes are TRBV24-1 and TRBJ1-1; 7 bases are shared with TRBD1. Unmatched junction bases numbered 15, after V lost 7 bases and J lost 2 bases. This CDR3 is 17 amino acids long. Germline CDR1 reads KGHDR; CDR2 reads SFDVKD. The CDR3 loop is CATRPKDRAGRNTEAFF. CDR3 bases: TGTGCCACCAGGCCTAAAGACAGGGCAGGCCGTAACACTGAAGCTTTCTTT.

The chain joins TRBV30 to TRBJ1-6, with no clear D. The CDR3 is 15 residues long. Trimming removed 3 bases at V and 5 bases at J, with 14 bases between. Per germline, CDR1 GTSNPN and CDR2 SVGIG (reference sequence). DNA of the CDR3: TGTGCCTGGAGAACTCTGGAGGTGGATAATTCACCCCTCCACTTT. Its translation: CAWRTLEVDNSPLHF.

This clone has just one count. This rearrangement joins TRBV29-1 to TRBJ1-2, with TRBD1 matching over 9 bases. Per the germline V gene, CDR1 is SQVTM and CDR2 is ANQGSEA. The CDR3 spans 13 residues. The ends lost 3 bases at V and 7 bases at J; junction bases unmatched: 6. The CDR3, as DNA: TGCAGCGTTGAGGGGGACAGGGTTCCTGGCTACACCTTC. Amino acid sequence: CSVEGDRVPGYTF.

The rearrangement joins TRBV18 to TRBJ2-2; D remains unclear. V gave up 1 base and J gave up 5 bases, with 20 bases separating them. Germline V gives CDR1 KGHSH, CDR2 LQKENI. This CDR3 is 18 amino acids long. The CDR3 is CASSPLRGSASETGELFF. The DNA for the CDR3 is TGTGCCAGCTCACCACTGAGAGGTTCAGCAAGCGAGACCGGGGAGCTGTTTTTT.

The rearrangement uses TRBV29-1 and TRBJ1-3; D is unclear. The V gene's germline CDR1 is SQVTM and CDR2 ANQGSEA. The CDR3 consists of 13 residues. Trimming stripped 4 bases from V and 8 bases from J, with 15 bases between. In DNA form, the CDR3 reads TGCAGCGTTGTCTTAGATTCCGAGGACACCATATATTTT. Amino acid sequence: CSVVLDSEDTIYF.

The chain links TRBV7-9 to TRBJ1-2; TRBD1 matches at 8 bases. CDR3 length: 14 residues. Germline trimming cut 3 bases from V and 7 bases from J; bases unmatched to any gene: 7. CDR1 is SEHNR and CDR2 is FQNEAQ in the germline V gene (reference sequence). The CDR3 nucleotides are TGTGCCAGCAGCTTGGACAGGGAGCGGCTTGGCTACACCTTC. It encodes CASSLDRERLGYTF.

V gene TRBV11-3 combines with J gene TRBJ2-3, with 8 bases fitting TRBD2. The length of the CDR3 is 19 residues. Germline V gives CDR1 SGHNT, CDR2 YENEEA. V lost 5 bases to trimming and J lost 3 bases; unmatched junction nucleotides: 19. The CDR3 sequence is CASSPRIRAGVKNTDTQYF. The DNA of the CDR3 is TGTGCCAGCAGCCCTCGTATACGAGCGGGAGTAAAGAATACAGATACGCAGTATTTT.

This clone was observed a few times. The rearrangement links TRBV19 to TRBJ2-3; 9 bases agree with TRBD2. Germline CDR1 and CDR2: LNHDA and SQIVND (reference sequence). The CDR3 is 16 residues long. The V segment lost 7 bases and the J segment 8 bases; nucleotides outside the gene matches: 16. The chain's CDR3 is CASKPGRIAGEATQYF. In DNA form, the CDR3 reads TGTGCCAGTAAACCCGGCCGGATAGCGGGAGAGGCTACGCAGTATTTT.

The CDR3 DNA sequence: TGTGCCAGTAGTCCTCAACTAGCGCAAGGCTACGAGCAGTACTTC. The encoded protein is CASSPQLAQGYEQYF. The rearrangement joins TRBV19 to TRBJ2-7; 7 bases are shared with TRBD2. The germline CDR1 and CDR2 sequences are LNHDA and SQIVND (reference sequence). After removal of 5 bases from V and 3 bases from J, the junction contained 10 bases not matched to a gene. The CDR3 sequence is 15 residues long.

The V and J genes are TRBV6-2 or TRBV6-3 and TRBJ2-7; TRBD2 might be the D (7 bases). The length of the CDR3 is 16 residues. The V end lost 1 base, the J end lost 0 bases, and 13 bases lay between the germline ends. CDR1 is MNHEY and CDR2 is SVGEGT in the germline V gene. DNA for the CDR3: TGTGCCAGCAGTTACTATGGGGGGGCCCGCTCCTACGAGCAGTACTTC. This codes for CASSYYGGARSYEQYF.

V and J are TRBV7-2 and TRBJ2-7; TRBD2 matches 8 bases. Unmatched junction bases numbered 14, after V lost 5 bases and J lost 5 bases. There are 16 residues in the CDR3. Germline V CDR1 and CDR2: SGHTA, FQGNSA. CDR3 nucleotide sequence: TGTGCCAGCAGCCCGGGACTAGAAGAGTCCAAAAACGAGCAGTACTTC. Translation gives CASSPGLEESKNEQYF. Full variable domain (outside the CDR3, taken from reference TRBV7-2 and TRBJ2-7): GAGVSQSPSNKVTEKGKDVELRCDPISGHTALYWYRQSLGQGLEFLIYFQGNSAPDKSGLPSDRFSAERTGGSVSTLTIQRTQQEDSAVYLCASSPGLEESKNEQYFGPGTRLTVT.

The gene calls are TRBV21-1 and TRBJ2-7; the table's D call, TRBD1, was not checked against the DNA. TRBV21-1 is a known pseudogene. This CDR3 contains 16 residues. The CDR3 is CASSKPPRTEEHEQYF. Here the CDR3 DNA reads TGTGCCAGCAGCAAACCACCTAGGACAGAGGAACACGAGCAGTACTTC.

The CDR3 DNA reads as TGTGCCAGCAGTTCCGGGACCAGGGGAACCGGGGAGCTGTTTTTT. Translating it yields CASSSGTRGTGELFF. This rearrangement joins TRBV25-1 to TRBJ2-2; D might be TRBD1 (6 bases). This CDR3 is 15 amino acids long. V shed 5 bases and J shed 5 bases, with 15 bases lying between them. The germline gives CDR1 MGHDK, CDR2 SYGVNS.

This chain joins TRBV6-5 and TRBJ2-7; D is possibly TRBD2 (6 bases). The CDR3 is 15 amino acids. CDR1 and CDR2 (germline): MNHEY, SVGAGI. V was shortened by 10 bases and J by 1 base, with 20 bases between the two germline ends. The CDR3 nucleotides are TGTGCCACCACCACCAACGCGGGACTTTCCTACGAGCAGTACTTC. Its translation is CATTTNAGLSYEQYF.

The chain joins TRBV2 to TRBJ1-2; 9 nucleotides line up with TRBD1. The germline V gene has CDR1 SNHLY and CDR2 FYNNEI. J lost 9 bases, V lost 4 bases, and 9 bases had no gene match. CDR3 length equals 14 residues. The CDR3 sequence: CASSVRGDRVRYTF. The CDR3 bases are TGTGCCAGCAGTGTAAGGGGGGACAGGGTTCGCTACACCTTC.

On this clone: This sample includes further DNA sequences coding for the same CDR3. This chain links TRBV3-1 (or the pseudogene TRBV3-2) with TRBJ2-5; TRBD2 matches 10 bases. The CDR3 covers 17 residues. The V gene's germline CDR1 is LGHDT and CDR2 YNNKEL (reference sequence). The ends lost 0 bases at V and 1 base at J; junction bases unmatched: 5. This CDR3 reads CASSQDVLAGVQETQYF. CDR3 DNA sequence: TGTGCCAGCAGCCAAGATGTCCTAGCGGGAGTCCAAGAGACCCAGTACTTC.